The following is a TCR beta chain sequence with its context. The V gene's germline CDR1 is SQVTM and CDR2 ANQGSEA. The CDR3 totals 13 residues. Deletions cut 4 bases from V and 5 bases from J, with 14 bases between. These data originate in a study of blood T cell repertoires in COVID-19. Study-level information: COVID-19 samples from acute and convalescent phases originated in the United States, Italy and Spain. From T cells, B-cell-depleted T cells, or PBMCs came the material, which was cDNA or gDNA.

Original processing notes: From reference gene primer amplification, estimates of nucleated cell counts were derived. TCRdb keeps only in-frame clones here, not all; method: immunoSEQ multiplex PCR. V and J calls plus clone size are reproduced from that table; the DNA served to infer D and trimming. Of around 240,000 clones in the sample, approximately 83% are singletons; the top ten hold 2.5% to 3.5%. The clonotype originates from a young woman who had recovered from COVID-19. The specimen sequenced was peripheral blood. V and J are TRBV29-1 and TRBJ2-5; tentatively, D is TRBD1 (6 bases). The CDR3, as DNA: TGCAGCGTTGGGGGGCCCCGTCCGGAGACCCAGTACTTC. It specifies CSVGGPRPETQYF.